The present entry profiles one T cell receptor beta chain with its context. An input of roughly 0.45 to 1 ug of RNA was subjected to reverse transcription using random hexamers. Amplification of TCR beta CDR3 spanned 54 Vbeta and 13 Jbeta via immunoSEQ multiplex PCR. TCRdb re-analysed the immunoSEQ multiplex PCR reads in MiXCR, keeping a single row per CDR3 protein. Here the sample spans roughly 180,000 distinct CDR3 sequences, approximately 95% being singletons. The data originate from a study of CD8 T cells in Susac syndrome. CDR1 MNHNS and CDR2 SASEGT come from the germline V gene. The CDR3 totals 17 residues. Trimming removed 11 bases from V and 3 bases from J; junction bases left unmatched: 15.

The sequence came from a human donor in good health. V usage is TRBV6-1 and J usage is TRBJ2-2; the match to TRBD2 covers 10 bases. Specimen: CD4+ T cells from PBMCs. CDR3 protein: CAAGPASGRVDTGELFF. The CDR3 nucleotides are TGTGCCGCAGGCCCGGCTAGCGGGAGAGTGGACACCGGGGAGCTGTTTTTT.